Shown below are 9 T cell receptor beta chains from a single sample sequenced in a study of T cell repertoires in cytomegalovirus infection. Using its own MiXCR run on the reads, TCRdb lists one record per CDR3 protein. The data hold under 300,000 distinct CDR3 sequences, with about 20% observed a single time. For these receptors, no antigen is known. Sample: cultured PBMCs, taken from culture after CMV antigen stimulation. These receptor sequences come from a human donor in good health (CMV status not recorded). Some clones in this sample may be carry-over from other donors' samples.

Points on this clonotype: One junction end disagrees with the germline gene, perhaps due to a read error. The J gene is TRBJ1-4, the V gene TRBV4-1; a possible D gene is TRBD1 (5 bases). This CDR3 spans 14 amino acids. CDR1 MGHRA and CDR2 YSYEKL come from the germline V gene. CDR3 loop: CASSSEGVTEKLSF. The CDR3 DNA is TGCGCCAGCAGCTCAGAAGGGGTCACGGAAAAACTGTCTTTT.

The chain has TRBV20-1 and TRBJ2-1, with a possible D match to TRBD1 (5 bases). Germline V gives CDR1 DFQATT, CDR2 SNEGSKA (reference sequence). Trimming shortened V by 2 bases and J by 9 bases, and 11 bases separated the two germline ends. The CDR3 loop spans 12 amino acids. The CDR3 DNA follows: TGCAGTGCTAGACTACAGGCCCTTGAGCAGTTCTTC. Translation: CSARLQALEQFF.

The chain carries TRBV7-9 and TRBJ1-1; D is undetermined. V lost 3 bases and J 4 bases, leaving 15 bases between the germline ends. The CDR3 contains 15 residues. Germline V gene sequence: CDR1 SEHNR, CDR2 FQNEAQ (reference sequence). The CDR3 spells CASSFSLDPGTEAFF. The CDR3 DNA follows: TGTGCCAGCAGCTTTAGCCTCGATCCGGGCACTGAAGCTTTCTTT.

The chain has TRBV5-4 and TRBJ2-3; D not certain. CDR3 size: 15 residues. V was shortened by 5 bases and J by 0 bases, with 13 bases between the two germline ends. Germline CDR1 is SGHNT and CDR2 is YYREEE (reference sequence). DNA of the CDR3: TGTGCCAGCAGAATGGCCGGGTTGAGCACAGATACGCAGTATTTT. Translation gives CASRMAGLSTDTQYF.

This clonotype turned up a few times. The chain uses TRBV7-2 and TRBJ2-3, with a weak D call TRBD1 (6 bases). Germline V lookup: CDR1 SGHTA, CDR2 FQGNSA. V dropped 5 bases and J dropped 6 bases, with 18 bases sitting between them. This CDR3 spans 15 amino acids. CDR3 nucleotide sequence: TGTGCCAGCAGCCTCGTACAGGGTCCCTTGGATACGCAGTATTTT. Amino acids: CASSLVQGPLDTQYF. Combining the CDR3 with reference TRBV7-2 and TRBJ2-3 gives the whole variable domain GAGVSQSPSNKVTEKGKDVELRCDPISGHTALYWYRQSLGQGLEFLIYFQGNSAPDKSGLPSDRFSAERTGGSVSTLTIQRTQQEDSAVYLCASSLVQGPLDTQYFGPGTRLTVL.

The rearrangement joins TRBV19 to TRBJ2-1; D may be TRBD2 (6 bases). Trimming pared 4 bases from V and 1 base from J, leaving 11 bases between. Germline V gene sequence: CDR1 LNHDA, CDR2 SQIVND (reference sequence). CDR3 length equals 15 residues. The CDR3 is CASSRLVPSYNEQFF. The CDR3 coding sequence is TGTGCCAGTAGTAGACTAGTCCCTTCCTACAATGAGCAGTTCTTC.

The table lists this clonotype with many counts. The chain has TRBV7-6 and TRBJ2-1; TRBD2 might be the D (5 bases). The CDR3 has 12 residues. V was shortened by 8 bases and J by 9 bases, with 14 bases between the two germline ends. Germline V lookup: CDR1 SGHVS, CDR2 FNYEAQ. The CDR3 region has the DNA TGTGCCAGCCGCGGTCCGGGGATTGAGCAGTTCTTC. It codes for CASRGPGIEQFF. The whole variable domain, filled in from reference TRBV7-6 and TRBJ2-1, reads GAGVSQSPRYKVTKRGQDVALRCDPISGHVSLYWYRQALGQGPEFLTYFNYEAQQDKSGLPNDRFSAERPEGSISTLTIQRTEQRDSAMYRCASRGPGIEQFFGPGTRLTVL.

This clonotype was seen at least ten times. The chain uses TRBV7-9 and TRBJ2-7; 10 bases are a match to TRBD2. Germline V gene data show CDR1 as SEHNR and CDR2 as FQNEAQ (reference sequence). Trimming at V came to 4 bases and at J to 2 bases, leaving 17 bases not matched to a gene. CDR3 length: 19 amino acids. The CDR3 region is CASSSVLQSGLAATYEQYV. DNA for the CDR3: TGTGCCAGCAGCTCCGTCCTTCAGTCCGGACTAGCGGCTACCTACGAGCAGTACGTC.

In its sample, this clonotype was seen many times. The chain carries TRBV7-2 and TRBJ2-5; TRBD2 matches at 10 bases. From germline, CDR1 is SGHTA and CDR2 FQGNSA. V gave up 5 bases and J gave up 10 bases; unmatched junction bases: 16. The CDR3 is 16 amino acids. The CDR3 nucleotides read TGTGCCAGCAGCCTTTCGCCGGAACTAGCGGGATTGGACCAGTACTTC. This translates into CASSLSPELAGLDQYF.